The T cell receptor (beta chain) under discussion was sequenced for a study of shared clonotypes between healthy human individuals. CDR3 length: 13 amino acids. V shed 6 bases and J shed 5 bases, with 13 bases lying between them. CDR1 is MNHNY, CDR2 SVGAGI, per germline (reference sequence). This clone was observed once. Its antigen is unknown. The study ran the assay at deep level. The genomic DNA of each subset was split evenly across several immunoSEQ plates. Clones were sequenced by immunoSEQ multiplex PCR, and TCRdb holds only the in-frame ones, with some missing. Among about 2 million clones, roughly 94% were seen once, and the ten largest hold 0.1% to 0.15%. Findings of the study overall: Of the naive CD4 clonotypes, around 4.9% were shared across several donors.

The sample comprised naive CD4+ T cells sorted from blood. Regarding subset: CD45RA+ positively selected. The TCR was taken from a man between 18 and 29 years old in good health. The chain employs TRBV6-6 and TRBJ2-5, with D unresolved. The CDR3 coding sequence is TGTGCCAGCAGCCGCTCTCAGAGGGAGACCCAGTACTTC. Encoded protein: CASSRSQRETQYF.